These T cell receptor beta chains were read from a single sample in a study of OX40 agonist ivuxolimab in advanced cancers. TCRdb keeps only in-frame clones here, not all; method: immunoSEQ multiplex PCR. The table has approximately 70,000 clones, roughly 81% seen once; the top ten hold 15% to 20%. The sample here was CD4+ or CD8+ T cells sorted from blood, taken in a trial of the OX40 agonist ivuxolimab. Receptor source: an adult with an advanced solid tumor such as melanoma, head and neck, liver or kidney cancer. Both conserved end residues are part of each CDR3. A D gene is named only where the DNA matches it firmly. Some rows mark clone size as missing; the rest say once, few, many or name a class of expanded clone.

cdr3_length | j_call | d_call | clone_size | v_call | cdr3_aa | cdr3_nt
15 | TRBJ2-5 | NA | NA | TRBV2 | CASSEFRFGGETQYF | TGTGCCAGCAGTGAATTTCGTTTTGGCGGGGAGACCCAGTACTTC
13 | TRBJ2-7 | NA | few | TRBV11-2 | CASSSGFNYEQYF | TGTGCCAGCAGCTCGGGATTCAACTACGAGCAGTACTTC
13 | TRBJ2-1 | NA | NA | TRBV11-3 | CASSLGVRGEQFF | TGTGCCAGCAGCTTAGGGGTGAGGGGTGAGCAGTTCTTC
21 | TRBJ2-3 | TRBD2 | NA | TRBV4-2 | CASSQEPGLAGGVSWADTQYF | TGTGCCAGCAGCCAGGAACCGGGACTAGCGGGAGGGGTTTCGTGGGCAGATACGCAGTATTTT
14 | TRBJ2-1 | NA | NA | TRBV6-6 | CASTNGGGGLEQFF | TGTGCCAGCACCAACGGGGGAGGGGGATTGGAGCAGTTCTTC
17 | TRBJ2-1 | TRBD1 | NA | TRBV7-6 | CASSLGVRGLVYNEQFF | TGTGCCAGCAGCTTAGGGGTCAGGGGGTTAGTCTACAATGAGCAGTTCTTC
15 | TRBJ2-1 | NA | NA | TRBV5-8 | CASSLVASSYNEQFF | TGTGCCAGCAGCTTAGTCGCTAGCTCCTACAATGAGCAGTTCTTC
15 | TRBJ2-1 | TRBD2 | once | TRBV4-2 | CASSSGLAGGNEQFF | TGTGCCAGCAGCTCCGGACTAGCGGGAGGCAATGAGCAGTTCTTC
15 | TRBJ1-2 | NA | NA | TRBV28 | CASNKDKGRDYGYTF | TGTGCCAGCAACAAAGACAAGGGTAGGGACTATGGCTACACCTTC
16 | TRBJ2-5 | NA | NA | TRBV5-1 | CASSLLTGTYQDTQYF | TGCGCCAGCAGCTTACTGACCGGGACGTACCAAGATACCCAGTACTTC
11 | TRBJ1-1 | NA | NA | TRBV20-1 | CSASPTREAFF | TGCAGTGCTTCTCCAACTCGTGAAGCTTTCTTT
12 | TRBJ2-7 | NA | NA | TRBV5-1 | CASTNRDHEQYF | TGCGCCAGCACCAACAGGGACCACGAGCAGTACTTC
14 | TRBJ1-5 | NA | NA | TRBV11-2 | CASSLGLGNQPQHF | TGTGCCAGCAGCTTAGGACTGGGCAATCAGCCCCAGCATTTT
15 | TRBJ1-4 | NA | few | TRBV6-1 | CASSESWGGGEKLFF | TGTGCCAGCAGTGAATCCTGGGGGGGAGGGGAAAAACTGTTTTTT
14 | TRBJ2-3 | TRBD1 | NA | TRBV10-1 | CASSERGRTDTQYF | TGCGCCAGCAGTGAGAGGGGGCGCACAGATACGCAGTATTTT
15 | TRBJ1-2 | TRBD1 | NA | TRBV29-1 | CSVLGQGVPNYGYTF | TGCAGCGTCCTAGGACAGGGGGTCCCTAACTATGGCTACACCTTC
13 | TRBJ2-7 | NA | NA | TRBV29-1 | CSVGAAGDYEQYF | TGCAGCGTTGGGGCGGCAGGGGACTACGAGCAGTACTTC
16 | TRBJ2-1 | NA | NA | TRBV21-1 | CASKLGADPPYNEQFF | TGTGCCAGCAAATTGGGAGCGGACCCCCCCTACAATGAGCAGTTCTTC
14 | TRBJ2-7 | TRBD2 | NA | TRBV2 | CASGTSGLIYEQYF | TGTGCCAGCGGGACTAGCGGGTTAATCTACGAGCAGTACTTC
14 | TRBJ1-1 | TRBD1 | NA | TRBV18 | CASSPPRDSLEAFF | TGTGCCAGCTCACCACCTCGGGACAGCCTTGAAGCTTTCTTT
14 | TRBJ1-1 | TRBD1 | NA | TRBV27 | CASSPRDRGTEAFF | TGTGCCAGCAGTCCCCGGGACAGGGGCACTGAAGCTTTCTTT
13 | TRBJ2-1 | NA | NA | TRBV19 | CASSPRGGLEQFF | TGTGCCAGTAGTCCCAGGGGGGGGCTTGAGCAGTTCTTC
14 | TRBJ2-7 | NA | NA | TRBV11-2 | CASSLAEGIYEQYF | TGTGCCAGCAGCTTAGCGGAAGGGATCTACGAGCAGTACTTC
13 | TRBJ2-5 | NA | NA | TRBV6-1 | CAILGATGETQYF | TGTGCGATCCTAGGGGCCACAGGAGAGACCCAGTACTTC
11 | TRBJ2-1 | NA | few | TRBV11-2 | CASSFSRGSFF | TGTGCCAGCAGCTTCTCACGGGGATCGTTCTTC
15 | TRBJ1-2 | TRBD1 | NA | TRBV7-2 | CASSLPGRGRSGYTF | TGTGCCAGCAGCCTGCCCGGCAGGGGGCGGAGTGGCTACACCTTC
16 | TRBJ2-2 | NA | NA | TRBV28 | CASSSVAGAFPGELFF | TGTGCCAGCAGTTCAGTGGCAGGGGCTTTTCCCGGGGAGCTGTTTTTT
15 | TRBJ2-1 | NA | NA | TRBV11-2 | CASSFERANHNEQFF | TGTGCCAGCAGCTTCGAGAGGGCTAATCACAATGAGCAGTTCTTC
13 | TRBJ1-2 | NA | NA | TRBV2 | CASSELGAGGYTF | TGTGCCAGCAGTGAGTTGGGGGCGGGAGGCTACACCTTC
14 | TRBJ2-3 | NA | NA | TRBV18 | CASSSAARTDTQYF | TGTGCCAGCTCCTCGGCGGCGCGCACAGATACGCAGTATTTT
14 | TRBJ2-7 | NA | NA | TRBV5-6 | CASSPQGIDYEQYF | TGTGCCAGCAGCCCGCAGGGTATCGACTACGAGCAGTACTTC